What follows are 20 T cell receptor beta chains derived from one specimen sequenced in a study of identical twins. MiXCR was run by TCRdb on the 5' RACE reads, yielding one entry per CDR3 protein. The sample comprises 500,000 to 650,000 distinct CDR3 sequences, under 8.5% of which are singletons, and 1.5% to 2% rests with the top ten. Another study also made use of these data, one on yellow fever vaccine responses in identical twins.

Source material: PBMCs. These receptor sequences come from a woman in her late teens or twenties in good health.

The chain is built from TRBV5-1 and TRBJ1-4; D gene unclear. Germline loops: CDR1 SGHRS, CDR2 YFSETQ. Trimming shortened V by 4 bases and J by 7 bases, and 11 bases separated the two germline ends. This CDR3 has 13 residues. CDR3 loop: CASSPGDREKLFF. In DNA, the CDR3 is TGCGCCAGCAGCCCAGGAGATCGTGAAAAACTGTTTTTT.

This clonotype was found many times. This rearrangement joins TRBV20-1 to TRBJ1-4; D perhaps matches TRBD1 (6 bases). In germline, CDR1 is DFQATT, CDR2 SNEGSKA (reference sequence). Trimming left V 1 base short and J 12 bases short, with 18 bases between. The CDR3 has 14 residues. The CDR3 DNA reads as TGCAGTGCTAGAGGAGTAGGGACACGGGACGAACTGTTTTTT. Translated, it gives CSARGVGTRDELFF.

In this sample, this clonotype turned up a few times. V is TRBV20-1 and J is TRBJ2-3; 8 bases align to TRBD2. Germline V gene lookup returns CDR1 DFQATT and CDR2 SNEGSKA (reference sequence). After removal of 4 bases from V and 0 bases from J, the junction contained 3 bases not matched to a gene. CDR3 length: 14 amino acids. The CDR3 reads CSATTSGSTDTQYF. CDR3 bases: TGCAGTGCTACCACTAGCGGTAGCACAGATACGCAGTATTTT.

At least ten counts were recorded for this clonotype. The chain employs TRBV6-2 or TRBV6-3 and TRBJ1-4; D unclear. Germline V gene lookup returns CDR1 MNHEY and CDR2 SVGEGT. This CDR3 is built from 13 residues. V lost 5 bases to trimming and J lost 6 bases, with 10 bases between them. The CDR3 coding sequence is TGTGCCAGCAGTCGAGCTCCGGATGAAAAACTGTTTTTT. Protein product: CASSRAPDEKLFF.

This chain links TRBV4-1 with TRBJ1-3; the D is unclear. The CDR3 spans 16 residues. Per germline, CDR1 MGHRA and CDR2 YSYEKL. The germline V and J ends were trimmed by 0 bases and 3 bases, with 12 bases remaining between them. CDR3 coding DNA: TGCGCCAGCAGCCAAGAAGCCCCGAAGGGTGGAAACACCATATATTTT. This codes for CASSQEAPKGGNTIYF.

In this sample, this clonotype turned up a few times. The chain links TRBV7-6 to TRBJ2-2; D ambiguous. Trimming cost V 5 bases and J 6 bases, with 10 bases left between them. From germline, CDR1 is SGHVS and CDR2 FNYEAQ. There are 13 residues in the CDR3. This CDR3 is CASSPMVAGELFF. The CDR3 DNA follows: TGTGCCAGCAGCCCCATGGTGGCCGGGGAGCTGTTTTTT.

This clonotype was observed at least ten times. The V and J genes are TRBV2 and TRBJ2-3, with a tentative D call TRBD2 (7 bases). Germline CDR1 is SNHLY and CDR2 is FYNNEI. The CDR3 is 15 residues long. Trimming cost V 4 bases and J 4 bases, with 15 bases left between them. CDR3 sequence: CASSARAGAPDTQYF. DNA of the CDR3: TGTGCCAGCAGTGCACGGGCGGGGGCTCCAGATACGCAGTATTTT.

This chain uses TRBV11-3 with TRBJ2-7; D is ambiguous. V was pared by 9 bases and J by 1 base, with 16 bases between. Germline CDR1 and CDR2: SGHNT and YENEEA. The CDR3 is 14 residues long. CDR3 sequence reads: CARNKRFQSYEQYV. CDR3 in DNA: TGTGCCAGGAACAAGAGGTTTCAGTCCTACGAGCAGTACGTC.

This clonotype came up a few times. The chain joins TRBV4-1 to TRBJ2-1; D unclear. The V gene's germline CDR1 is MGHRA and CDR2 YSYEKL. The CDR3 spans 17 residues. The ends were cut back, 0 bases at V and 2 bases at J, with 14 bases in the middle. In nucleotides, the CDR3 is TGCGCCAGCAGCCAAGAAGTGTCGAAACCCCCCTACAATGAGCAGTTCTTC. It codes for CASSQEVSKPPYNEQFF.

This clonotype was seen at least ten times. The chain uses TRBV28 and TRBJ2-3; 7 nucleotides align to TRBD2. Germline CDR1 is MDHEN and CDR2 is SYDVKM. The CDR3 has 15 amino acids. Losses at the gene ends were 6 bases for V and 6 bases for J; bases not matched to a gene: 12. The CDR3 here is CASSQGTTRTDTQYF. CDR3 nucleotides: TGTGCCAGCAGCCAAGGGACTACTAGAACGGATACGCAGTATTTT.

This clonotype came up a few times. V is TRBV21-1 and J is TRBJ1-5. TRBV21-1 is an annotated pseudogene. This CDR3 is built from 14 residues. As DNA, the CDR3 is TGTGCCAGCAGCAAGTGGGGAAGATGGCAGCCCCAGCATTTT. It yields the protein CASSKWGRWQPQHF.

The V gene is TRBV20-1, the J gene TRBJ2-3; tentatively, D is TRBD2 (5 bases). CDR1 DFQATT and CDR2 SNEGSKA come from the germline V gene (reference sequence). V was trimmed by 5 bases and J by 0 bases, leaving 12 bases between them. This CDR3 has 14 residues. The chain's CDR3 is CSAHKRPSTDTQYF. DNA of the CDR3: TGCAGTGCTCACAAGCGGCCTAGCACAGATACGCAGTATTTT.

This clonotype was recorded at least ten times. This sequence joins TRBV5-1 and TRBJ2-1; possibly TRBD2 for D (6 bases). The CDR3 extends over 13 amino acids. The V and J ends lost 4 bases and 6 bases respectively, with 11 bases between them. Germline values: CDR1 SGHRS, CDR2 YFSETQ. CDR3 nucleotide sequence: TGCGCCAGCAGCCAGGGACTCGGCAATGAGCAGTTCTTC. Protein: CASSQGLGNEQFF.

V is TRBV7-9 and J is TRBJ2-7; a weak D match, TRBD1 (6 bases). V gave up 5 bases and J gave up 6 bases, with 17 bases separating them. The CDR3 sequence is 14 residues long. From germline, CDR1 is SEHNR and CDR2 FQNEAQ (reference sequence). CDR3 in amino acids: CASSPSPQGSEQYF. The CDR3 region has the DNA TGTGCCAGCAGCCCCTCCCCACAGGGCTCCGAGCAGTACTTC.

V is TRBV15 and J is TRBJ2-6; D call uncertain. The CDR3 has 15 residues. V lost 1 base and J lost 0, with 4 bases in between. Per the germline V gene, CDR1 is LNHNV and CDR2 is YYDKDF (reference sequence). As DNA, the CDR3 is TGTGCCACCAGCAGAGCTAACTCTGGGGCCAACGTCCTGACTTTC. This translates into CATSRANSGANVLTF.

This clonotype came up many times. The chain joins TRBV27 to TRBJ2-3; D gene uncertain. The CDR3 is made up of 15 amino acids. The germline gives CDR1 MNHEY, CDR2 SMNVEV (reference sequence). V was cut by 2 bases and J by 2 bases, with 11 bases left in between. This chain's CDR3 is CASSLISQFTDTQYF. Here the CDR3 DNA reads TGTGCCAGCAGTTTAATATCACAGTTCACAGATACGCAGTATTTT.

Written as DNA, the CDR3 is TGCGCCAGCAGCCCCGGGACGGCGAGGGATGGCTACACCTTC. This gives the protein CASSPGTARDGYTF. This rearrangement joins TRBV5-1 to TRBJ1-2; tentatively, D is TRBD1 (5 bases). Trimming removed 4 bases at V and 6 bases at J, with 16 bases between. In germline, CDR1 is SGHRS, CDR2 YFSETQ. The CDR3 sequence is 14 residues long.

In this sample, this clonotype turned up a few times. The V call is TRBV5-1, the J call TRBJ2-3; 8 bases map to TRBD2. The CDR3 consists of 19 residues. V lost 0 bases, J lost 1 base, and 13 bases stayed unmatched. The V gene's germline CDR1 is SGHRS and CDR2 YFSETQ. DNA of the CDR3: TGCGCCAGCAGCTTGGCCACGAGGGGAGCGGGGGTGCGCACAGATACGCAGTATTTT. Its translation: CASSLATRGAGVRTDTQYF.

CDR3 in DNA: TGTGCCAGCACCCCACAGGGGATCTATGGCTACACCTTC. Amino acid sequence: CASTPQGIYGYTF. The chain joins TRBV7-9 to TRBJ1-2; 7 bases align to TRBD1. The CDR3 contains 13 residues. Germline V gene sequence: CDR1 SEHNR, CDR2 FQNEAQ (reference sequence). Trimming at V came to 7 bases and at J to 4 bases, leaving 6 bases not matched to a gene.

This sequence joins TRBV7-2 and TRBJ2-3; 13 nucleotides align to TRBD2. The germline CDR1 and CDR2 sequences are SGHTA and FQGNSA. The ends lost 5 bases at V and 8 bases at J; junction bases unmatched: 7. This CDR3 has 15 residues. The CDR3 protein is CASSVTSGGMGTQYF. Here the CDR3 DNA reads TGTGCCAGCAGCGTGACTAGCGGGGGGATGGGTACGCAGTATTTT.